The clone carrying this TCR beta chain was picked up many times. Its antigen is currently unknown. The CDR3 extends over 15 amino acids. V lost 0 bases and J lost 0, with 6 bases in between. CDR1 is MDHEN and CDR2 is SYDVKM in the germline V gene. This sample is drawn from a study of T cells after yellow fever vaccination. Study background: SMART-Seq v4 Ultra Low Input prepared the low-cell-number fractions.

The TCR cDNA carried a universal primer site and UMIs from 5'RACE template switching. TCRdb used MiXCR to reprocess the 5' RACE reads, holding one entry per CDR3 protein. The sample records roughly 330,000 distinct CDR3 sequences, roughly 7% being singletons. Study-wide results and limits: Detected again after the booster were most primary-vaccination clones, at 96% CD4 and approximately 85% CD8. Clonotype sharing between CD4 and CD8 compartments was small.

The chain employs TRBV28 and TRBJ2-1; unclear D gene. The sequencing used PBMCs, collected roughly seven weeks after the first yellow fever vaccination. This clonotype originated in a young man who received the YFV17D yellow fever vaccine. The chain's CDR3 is CASSLWGSSYNEQFF. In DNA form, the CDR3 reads TGTGCCAGCAGTTTATGGGGAAGCTCCTACAATGAGCAGTTCTTC.